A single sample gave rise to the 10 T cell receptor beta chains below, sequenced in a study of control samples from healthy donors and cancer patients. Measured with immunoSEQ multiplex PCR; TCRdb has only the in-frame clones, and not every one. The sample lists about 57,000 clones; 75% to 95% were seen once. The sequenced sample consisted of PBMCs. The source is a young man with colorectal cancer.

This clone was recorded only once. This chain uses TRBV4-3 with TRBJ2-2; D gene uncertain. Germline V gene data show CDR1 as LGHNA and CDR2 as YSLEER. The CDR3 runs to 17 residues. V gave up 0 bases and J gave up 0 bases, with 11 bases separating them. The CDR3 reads CASSQEVHSSNTGELFF. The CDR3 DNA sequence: TGCGCCAGCAGCCAAGAGGTACACTCGTCGAACACCGGGGAGCTGTTTTTT.

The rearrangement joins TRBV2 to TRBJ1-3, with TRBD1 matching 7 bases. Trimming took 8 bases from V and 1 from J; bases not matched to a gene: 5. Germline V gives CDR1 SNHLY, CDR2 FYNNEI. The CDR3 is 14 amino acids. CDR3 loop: CASVRGPSGNTIYF. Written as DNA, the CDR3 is TGTGCCAGCGTGAGGGGGCCATCTGGAAACACCATATATTTT.

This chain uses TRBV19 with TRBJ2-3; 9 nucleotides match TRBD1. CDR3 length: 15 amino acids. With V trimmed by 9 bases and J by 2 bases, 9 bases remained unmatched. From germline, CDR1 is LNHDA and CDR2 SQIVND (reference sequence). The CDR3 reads CASSTGTGSTDTQYF. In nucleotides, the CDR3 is TGTGCCAGCTCGACCGGGACAGGGTCCACAGATACGCAGTATTTT.

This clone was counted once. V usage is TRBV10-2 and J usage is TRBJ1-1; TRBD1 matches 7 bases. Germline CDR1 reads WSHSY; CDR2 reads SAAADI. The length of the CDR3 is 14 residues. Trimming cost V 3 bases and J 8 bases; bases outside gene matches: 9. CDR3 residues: CASSESGQALEAFF. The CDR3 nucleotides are TGCGCCAGCAGTGAATCCGGACAGGCACTGGAAGCTTTCTTT.

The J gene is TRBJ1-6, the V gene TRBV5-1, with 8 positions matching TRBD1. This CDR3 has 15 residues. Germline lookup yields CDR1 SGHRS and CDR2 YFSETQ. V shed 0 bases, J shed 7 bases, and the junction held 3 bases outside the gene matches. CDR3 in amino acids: CASSLGTGPNSPLHF. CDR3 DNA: TGCGCCAGCAGCTTGGGGACAGGGCCAAATTCACCCCTCCACTTT.

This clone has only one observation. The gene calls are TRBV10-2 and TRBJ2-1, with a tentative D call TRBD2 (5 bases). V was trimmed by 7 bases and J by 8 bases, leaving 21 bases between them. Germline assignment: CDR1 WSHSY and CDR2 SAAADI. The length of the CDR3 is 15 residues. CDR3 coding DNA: TGCGCCAGCACCCCCGGGAATCACTATACAGATGAGCAGTTCTTC. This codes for CASTPGNHYTDEQFF.

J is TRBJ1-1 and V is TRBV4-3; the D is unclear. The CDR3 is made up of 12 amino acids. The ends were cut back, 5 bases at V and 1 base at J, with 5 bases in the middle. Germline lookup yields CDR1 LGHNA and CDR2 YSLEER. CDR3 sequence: CASSRENTEAFF. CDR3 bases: TGCGCCAGCAGCAGGGAGAACACTGAAGCTTTCTTT.

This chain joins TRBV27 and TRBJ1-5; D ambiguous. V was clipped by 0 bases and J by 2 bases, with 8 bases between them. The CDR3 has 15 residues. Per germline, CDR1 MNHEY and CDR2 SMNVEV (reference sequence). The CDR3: CASSLSGDGNQPQHF. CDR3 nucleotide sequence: TGTGCCAGCAGTTTATCCGGGGATGGCAATCAGCCCCAGCATTTT.

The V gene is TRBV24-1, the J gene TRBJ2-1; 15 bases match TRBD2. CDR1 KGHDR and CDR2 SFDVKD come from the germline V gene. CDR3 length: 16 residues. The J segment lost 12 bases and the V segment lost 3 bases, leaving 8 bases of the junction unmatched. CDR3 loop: CATSDGTSGGPPRQFF. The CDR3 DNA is TGTGCCACCAGTGATGGGACTAGCGGGGGGCCACCAAGGCAGTTCTTC.

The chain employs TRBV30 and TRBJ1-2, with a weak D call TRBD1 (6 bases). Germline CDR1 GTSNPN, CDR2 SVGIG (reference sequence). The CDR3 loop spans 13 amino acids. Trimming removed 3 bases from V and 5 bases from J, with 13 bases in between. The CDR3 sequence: CAWRPDRQYGYTF. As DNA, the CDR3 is TGTGCCTGGAGACCGGACAGACAGTATGGCTACACCTTC.